The 2 T cell receptor beta chains below come from one sample, sequenced in a study of blood T cell repertoires in COVID-19 (dated by TCRdb to 2018 to 2021). The method behind the library was the immunoSEQ multiplex PCR assay. In TCRdb, the immuneACCESS table is reduced to in-frame sequences with V and J assigned. These tables do not hold every clone; where another copy was compared, an unresolved V gene accounts for under half, and the others remain unexplained. This sample lists tens of thousands of clones; 87% were detected once. The ten biggest clones cover approximately 3.7% of the sample. The source material was peripheral blood. Receptor source: a man aged 35 to 55 with COVID-19, enrolled during active disease.

This rearrangement joins TRBV4-2 to TRBJ2-5, with 7 bases identical to TRBD2. The CDR3 sequence is 19 residues long. In germline, CDR1 is LGHNA, CDR2 YNFKEQ. Germline trimming cut 0 bases from V and 2 bases from J; bases unmatched to any gene: 15. The CDR3 loop is CASSQDPPRGFGAQETQYF. CDR3 coding DNA: TGTGCCAGCAGCCAAGATCCCCCGCGGGGGTTCGGGGCTCAAGAGACCCAGTACTTC.

The genes are TRBV28 and TRBJ1-6; a weak D match, TRBD1 (5 bases). CDR3 length equals 16 residues. Germline V gene data show CDR1 as MDHEN and CDR2 as SYDVKM. V shed 3 bases and J shed 7 bases, with 16 bases lying between them. In nucleotides, the CDR3 is TGTGCCAGCAGTTTGGGACGGCTAGCGTTCAATTCACCCCTCCACTTT. Protein: CASSLGRLAFNSPLHF.